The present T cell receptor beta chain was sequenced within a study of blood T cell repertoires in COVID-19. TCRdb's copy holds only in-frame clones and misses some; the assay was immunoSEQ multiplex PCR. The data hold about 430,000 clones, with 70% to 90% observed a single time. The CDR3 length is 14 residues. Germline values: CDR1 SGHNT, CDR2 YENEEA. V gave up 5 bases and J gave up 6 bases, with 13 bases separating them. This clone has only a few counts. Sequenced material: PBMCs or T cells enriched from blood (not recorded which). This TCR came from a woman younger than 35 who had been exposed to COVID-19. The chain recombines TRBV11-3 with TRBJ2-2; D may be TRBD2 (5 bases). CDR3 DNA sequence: TGTGCCAGCAGCGCTGCGGGTTTGGCCGGGGAGCTGTTTTTT. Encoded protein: CASSAAGLAGELFF.